This TCR beta chain was identified in a study of yellow fever vaccine responses in identical twins. The CDR3 is 14 residues long. Germline CDR1 SNHLY, CDR2 FYNNEI. J was trimmed by 6 bases and V by 6 bases; bases with no gene match: 8. TCRdb analysed the RT-PCR reads with MiXCR anew, one entry per CDR3 protein. The sample lists under 20,000 distinct CDR3 sequences; approximately 68% were seen once. This chain connects TRBV2 to TRBJ2-1; TRBD1 matches at 7 bases. The specimen was T cells from blood (PBMCs), unsorted or a sorted subset (not recorded which), collected before or after yellow fever vaccination (not recorded which). The source of this sequence is a woman aged 18 to 35 who received the yellow fever vaccine. CDR3: CASRGDSIFNEQFF. The CDR3 DNA reads TGTGCCAGCAGGGGGGACAGCATTTTCAATGAGCAGTTCTTC.